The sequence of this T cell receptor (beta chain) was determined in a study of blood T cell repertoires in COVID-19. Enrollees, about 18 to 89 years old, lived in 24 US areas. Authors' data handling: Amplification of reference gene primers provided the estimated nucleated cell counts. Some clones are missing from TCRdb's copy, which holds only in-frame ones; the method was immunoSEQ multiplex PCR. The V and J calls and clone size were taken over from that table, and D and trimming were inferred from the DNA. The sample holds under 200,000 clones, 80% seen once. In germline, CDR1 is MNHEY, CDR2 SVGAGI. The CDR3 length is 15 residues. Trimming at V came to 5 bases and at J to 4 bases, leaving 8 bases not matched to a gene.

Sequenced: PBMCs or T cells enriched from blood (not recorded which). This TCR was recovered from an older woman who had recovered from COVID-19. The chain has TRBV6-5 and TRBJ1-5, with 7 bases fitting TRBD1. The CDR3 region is CASSKRQGLNQPQHF. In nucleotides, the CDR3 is TGTGCCAGCAGTAAGAGACAGGGACTGAATCAGCCCCAGCATTTT.